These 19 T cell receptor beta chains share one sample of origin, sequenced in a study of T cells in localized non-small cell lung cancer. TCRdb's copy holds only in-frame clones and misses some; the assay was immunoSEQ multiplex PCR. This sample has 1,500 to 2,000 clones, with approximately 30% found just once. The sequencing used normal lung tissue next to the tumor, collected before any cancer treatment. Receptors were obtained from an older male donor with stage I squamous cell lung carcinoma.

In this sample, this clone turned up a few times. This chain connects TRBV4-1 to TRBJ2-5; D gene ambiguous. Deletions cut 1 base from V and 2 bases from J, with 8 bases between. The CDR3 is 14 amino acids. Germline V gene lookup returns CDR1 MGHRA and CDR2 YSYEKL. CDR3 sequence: CASSQVSGQETQYF. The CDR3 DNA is TGCGCCAGCAGCCAAGTCTCCGGGCAAGAGACCCAGTACTTC.

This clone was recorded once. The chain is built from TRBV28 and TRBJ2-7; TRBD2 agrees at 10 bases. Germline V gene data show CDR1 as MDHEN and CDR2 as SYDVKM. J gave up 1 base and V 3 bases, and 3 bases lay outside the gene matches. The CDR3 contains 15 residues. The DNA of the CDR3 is TGTGCCAGCAGTTTTTTAGCGGGAGGTTCCTACGAGCAGTACTTC. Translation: CASSFLAGGSYEQYF.

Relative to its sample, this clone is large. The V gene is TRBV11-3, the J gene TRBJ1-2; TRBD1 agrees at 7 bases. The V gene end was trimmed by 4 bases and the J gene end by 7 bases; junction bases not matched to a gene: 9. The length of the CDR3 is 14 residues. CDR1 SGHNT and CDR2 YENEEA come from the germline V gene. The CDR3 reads CASSSGTALGGYTF. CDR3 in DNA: TGTGCCAGCAGCTCCGGGACAGCCTTGGGTGGCTACACCTTC.

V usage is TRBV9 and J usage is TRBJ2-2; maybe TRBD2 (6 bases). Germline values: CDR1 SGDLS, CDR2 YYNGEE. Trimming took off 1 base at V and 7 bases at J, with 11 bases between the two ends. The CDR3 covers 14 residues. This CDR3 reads CASSVWEEGGELFF. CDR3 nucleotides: TGTGCCAGCAGCGTATGGGAGGAGGGCGGGGAGCTGTTTTTT.

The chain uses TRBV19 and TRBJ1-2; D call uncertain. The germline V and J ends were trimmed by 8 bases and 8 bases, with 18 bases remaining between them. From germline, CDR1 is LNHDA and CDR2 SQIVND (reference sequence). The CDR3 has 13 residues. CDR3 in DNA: TGTGCCAGTGCCCCGATGGGGTTTGACGGCTACACCTTC. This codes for CASAPMGFDGYTF.

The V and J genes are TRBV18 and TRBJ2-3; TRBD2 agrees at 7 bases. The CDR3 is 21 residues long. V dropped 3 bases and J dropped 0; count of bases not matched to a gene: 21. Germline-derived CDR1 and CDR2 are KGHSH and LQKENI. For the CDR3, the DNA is TGTGCCAGCTCACCCCTAAGACTAGCCGCGACCGGGAATAAAAGCACAGATACGCAGTATTTT. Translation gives CASSPLRLAATGNKSTDTQYF.

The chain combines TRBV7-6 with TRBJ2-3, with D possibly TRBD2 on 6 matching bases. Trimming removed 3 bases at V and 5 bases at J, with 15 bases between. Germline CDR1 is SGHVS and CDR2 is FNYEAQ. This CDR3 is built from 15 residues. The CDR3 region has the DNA TGTGCCAGCAGCTTGGAGGGGCGGGCTGGAGATACGCAGTATTTT. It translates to CASSLEGRAGDTQYF.

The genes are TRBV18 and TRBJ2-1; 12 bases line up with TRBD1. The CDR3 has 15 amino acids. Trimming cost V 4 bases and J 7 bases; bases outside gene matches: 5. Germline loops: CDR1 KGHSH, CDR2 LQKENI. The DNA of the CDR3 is TGTGCCAGCTCACTGGGACAGGGGGCAGTAAATGAGCAGTTCTTC. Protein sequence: CASSLGQGAVNEQFF.

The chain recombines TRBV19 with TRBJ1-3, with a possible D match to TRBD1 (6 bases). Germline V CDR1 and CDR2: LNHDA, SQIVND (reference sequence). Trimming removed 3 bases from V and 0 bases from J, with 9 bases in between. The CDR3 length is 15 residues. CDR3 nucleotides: TGTGCCAGTAGTATCCAGGGGTTCTCTGGAAACACCATATATTTT. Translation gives CASSIQGFSGNTIYF.

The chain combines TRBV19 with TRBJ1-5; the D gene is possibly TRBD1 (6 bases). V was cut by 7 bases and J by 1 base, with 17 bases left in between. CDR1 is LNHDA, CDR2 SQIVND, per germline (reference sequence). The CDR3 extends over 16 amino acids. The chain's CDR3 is CASKFAEGGSNQPQHF. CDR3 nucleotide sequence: TGTGCCAGTAAGTTCGCCGAGGGGGGGAGCAATCAGCCCCAGCATTTT. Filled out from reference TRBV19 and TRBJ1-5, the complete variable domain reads DGGITQSPKYLFRKEGQNVTLSCEQNLNHDAMYWYRQDPGQGLRLIYYSQIVNDFQKGDIAEGYSVSREKKESFPLTVTSAQKNPTAFYLCASKFAEGGSNQPQHFGDGTRLSIL.

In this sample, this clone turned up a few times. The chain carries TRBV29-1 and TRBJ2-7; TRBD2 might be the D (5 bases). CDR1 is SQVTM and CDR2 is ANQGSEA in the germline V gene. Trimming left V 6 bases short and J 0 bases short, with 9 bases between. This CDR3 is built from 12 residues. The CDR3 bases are TGCAGCGTACGGGAAAACTCCTACGAGCAGTACTTC. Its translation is CSVRENSYEQYF.

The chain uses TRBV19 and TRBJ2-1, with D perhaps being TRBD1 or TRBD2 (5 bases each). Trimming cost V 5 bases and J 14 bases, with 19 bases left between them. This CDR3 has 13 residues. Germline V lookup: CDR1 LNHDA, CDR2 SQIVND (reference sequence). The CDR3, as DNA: TGTGCCAGTAGTTCAGGGACCCACGACGGGAAGTTCTTC. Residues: CASSSGTHDGKFF. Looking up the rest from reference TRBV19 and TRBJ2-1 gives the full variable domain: DGGITQSPKYLFRKEGQNVTLSCEQNLNHDAMYWYRQDPGQGLRLIYYSQIVNDFQKGDIAEGYSVSREKKESFPLTVTSAQKNPTAFYLCASSSGTHDGKFFGPGTRLTVL.

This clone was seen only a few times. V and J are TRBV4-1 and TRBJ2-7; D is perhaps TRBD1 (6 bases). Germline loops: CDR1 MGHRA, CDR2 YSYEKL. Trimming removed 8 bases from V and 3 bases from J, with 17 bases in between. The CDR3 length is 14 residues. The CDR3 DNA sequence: TGCGCCAGCGCCGTGACCATAGGGGGCTACGAGCAGTACTTC. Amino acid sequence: CASAVTIGGYEQYF.

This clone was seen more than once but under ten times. CDR3 DNA: TGTGCCAGCAGTGAGGCAGGATACGCAGGCTACACCTTC. Its protein is CASSEAGYAGYTF. V and J are TRBV9 and TRBJ1-2; D remains unclear. Trimming pared 5 bases from V and 8 bases from J, leaving 16 bases between. This CDR3 comprises 13 residues. CDR1 and CDR2 from the germline V gene are SGDLS and YYNGEE.

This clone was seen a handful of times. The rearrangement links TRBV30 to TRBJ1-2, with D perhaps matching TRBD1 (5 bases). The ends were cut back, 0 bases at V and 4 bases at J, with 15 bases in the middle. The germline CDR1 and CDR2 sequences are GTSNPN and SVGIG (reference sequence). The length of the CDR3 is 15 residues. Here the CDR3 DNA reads TGTGCCTGGAGTGTACTAAGGGGATGGAGCTATGGCTACACCTTC. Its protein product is CAWSVLRGWSYGYTF.

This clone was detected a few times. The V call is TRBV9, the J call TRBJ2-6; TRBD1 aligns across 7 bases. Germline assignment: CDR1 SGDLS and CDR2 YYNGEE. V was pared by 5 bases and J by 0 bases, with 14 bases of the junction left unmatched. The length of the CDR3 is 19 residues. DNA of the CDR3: TGTGCCAGCAGTGTCGACCGGGACAGATCTGCCTCTGGGGCCAACGTCCTGACTTTC. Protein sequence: CASSVDRDRSASGANVLTF.

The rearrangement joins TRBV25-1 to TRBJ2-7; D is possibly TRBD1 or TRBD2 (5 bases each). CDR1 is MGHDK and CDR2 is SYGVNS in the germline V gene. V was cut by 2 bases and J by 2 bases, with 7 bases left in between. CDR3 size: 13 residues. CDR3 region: CASSEQGAYEQYF. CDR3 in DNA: TGTGCCAGCAGTGAACAGGGAGCCTACGAGCAGTACTTC.

The CDR3 nucleotides read TGCAGCGTGATCCCTGCGGGGCTCAACAATGAGCAGTTCTTC. This gives the protein CSVIPAGLNNEQFF. J is TRBJ2-1 and V is TRBV29-1; D is perhaps TRBD2 (6 bases). The CDR3 has 14 amino acids. Trimming removed 6 bases from V and 5 bases from J, with 17 bases in between. CDR1 is SQVTM and CDR2 is ANQGSEA in the germline V gene.

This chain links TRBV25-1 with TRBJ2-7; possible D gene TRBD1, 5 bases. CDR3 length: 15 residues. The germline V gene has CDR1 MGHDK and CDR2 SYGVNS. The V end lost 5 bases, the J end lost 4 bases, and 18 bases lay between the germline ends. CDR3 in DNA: TGTGCCAGCAGTACCAATGGGGCACCACTTTACGAGCAGTACTTC. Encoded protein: CASSTNGAPLYEQYF.